One sample yielded the 12 T cell receptor beta chains listed below, sequenced in a study of CD8+ T cells in alopecia areata. As the sequencing template, cDNA was produced by extracting RNA and reverse transcribing it. Method: immunoSEQ multiplex PCR; TCRdb's copy keeps in-frame clones and lacks some. The sample lists 150,000 or so clones, approximately 60% occurring once. Input material: CD4+ T cells sorted from blood. These receptors all stem from a human donor in good health.

This sequence joins TRBV30 and TRBJ2-1, with 9 bases matching TRBD2. Germline lookup yields CDR1 GTSNPN and CDR2 SVGIG (reference sequence). The CDR3 runs 15 residues. J gave up 3 bases and V 3 bases, and 6 bases lay outside the gene matches. The CDR3 loop is CAWRGRLAVYNEQFF. The CDR3 coding sequence is TGTGCCTGGAGGGGCAGACTAGCGGTCTACAATGAGCAGTTCTTC.

This chain links TRBV30 with TRBJ2-3; TRBD1 is a possible D gene (5 bases). The V gene's germline CDR1 is GTSNPN and CDR2 SVGIG (reference sequence). V was pared by 2 bases and J by 6 bases, with 6 bases between. This CDR3 comprises 11 residues. The CDR3 DNA reads TGTGCCTGGAGTCGACAGGATACGCAGTATTTT. Translated, it gives CAWSRQDTQYF.

The rearrangement uses TRBV5-1 and TRBJ1-3; 7 bases line up with TRBD1. This CDR3 has 17 residues. Germline V gene lookup returns CDR1 SGHRS and CDR2 YFSETQ. V trimming: 6 bases; J trimming: 2 bases; junction bases outside the gene matches: 14. CDR3: CASKLWQGVRAGNTIYF. The CDR3 region has the DNA TGCGCCAGCAAGTTGTGGCAGGGGGTAAGGGCTGGAAACACCATATATTTT. Full variable domain (missing parts from reference TRBV5-1 and TRBJ1-3): KAGVTQTPRYLIKTRGQQVTLSCSPISGHRSVSWYQQTPGQGLQFLFEYFSETQRNKGNFPGRFSGRQFSNSRSEMNVSTLELGDSALYLCASKLWQGVRAGNTIYFGEGSWLTVV.

In its sample, this clone was seen a few times. This chain joins TRBV29-1 and TRBJ1-2, with D perhaps TRBD1 (5 bases). V was trimmed by 8 bases and J by 6 bases, leaving 16 bases between them. The CDR3 has 12 amino acids. Germline values: CDR1 SQVTM, CDR2 ANQGSEA. CDR3 in amino acids: CSIRGVFNGYTF. The CDR3 DNA sequence: TGCAGCATCAGAGGGGTTTTTAATGGCTACACCTTC.

This chain joins TRBV28 and TRBJ2-4, with TRBD2 matching 14 bases. With 5 bases clipped from V and 7 bases from J, the junction kept 7 bases outside the gene matches. Germline CDR1 reads MDHEN; CDR2 reads SYDVKM. The CDR3 length is 16 residues. This CDR3 is CASSLGTSGSVNIQYF. The DNA of the CDR3 is TGTGCCAGCAGTCTTGGGACTAGCGGGAGCGTGAACATTCAGTACTTC.

The chain has TRBV5-4 and TRBJ2-7, with 12 bases fitting TRBD2. Losses at the gene ends were 4 bases for V and 4 bases for J; bases not matched to a gene: 3. Germline V gives CDR1 SGHNT, CDR2 YYREEE (reference sequence). This CDR3 is 14 amino acids long. As DNA, the CDR3 is TGTGCCAGCAGCCCGGGACTAGCGGGTTACGAGCAGTACTTC. It specifies CASSPGLAGYEQYF.

This rearrangement joins TRBV14 to TRBJ1-2; tentatively, D is TRBD1 (5 bases). Germline CDR1 SGHDN, CDR2 FVKESK. CDR3 length: 16 residues. The V and J ends lost 2 bases and 2 bases respectively, with 15 bases between them. The CDR3 spells CASSQSPWQGNYGYTF. Written as DNA, the CDR3 is TGTGCCAGCAGCCAATCCCCCTGGCAGGGCAACTATGGCTACACCTTC.

V and J are TRBV19 and TRBJ1-1; D is possibly TRBD1 (5 bases). The CDR3 covers 13 residues. Germline V gives CDR1 LNHDA, CDR2 SQIVND (reference sequence). V lost 7 bases, J lost 7 bases, and 16 bases lay in between. The DNA for the CDR3 is TGTGCCAGTACCAAACAGGCACCGCGTGAAGCTTTCTTT. It is translated as CASTKQAPREAFF. Complete variable domain (other parts from reference TRBV19 and TRBJ1-1): DGGITQSPKYLFRKEGQNVTLSCEQNLNHDAMYWYRQDPGQGLRLIYYSQIVNDFQKGDIAEGYSVSREKKESFPLTVTSAQKNPTAFYLCASTKQAPREAFFGQGTRLTVV.

This clone was counted a few times. The chain is built from TRBV10-3 and TRBJ2-1, with 13 bases that match TRBD2. With 0 bases clipped from V and 5 bases from J, the junction kept 1 base outside the gene matches. The germline gives CDR1 ENHRY, CDR2 SYGVKD. The CDR3 contains 16 residues. CDR3 sequence (DNA): TGTGCCATCAGTGAGTCCACTAGCGGGAGGGACAATGAGCAGTTCTTC. Protein sequence: CAISESTSGRDNEQFF.

The rearrangement links TRBV4-2 to TRBJ2-6; 11 positions agree with TRBD2. V shed 6 bases and J 4 bases; nucleotides not matched to a gene: 11. The CDR3 is made up of 18 amino acids. Germline values: CDR1 LGHNA, CDR2 YNFKEQ. CDR3 residues: CASRNPLAGDIGANVLTF. CDR3 bases: TGTGCCAGCAGAAATCCACTAGCGGGAGATATAGGGGCCAACGTCCTGACTTTC.

The chain joins TRBV2 to TRBJ2-2, with unresolved D. The CDR3 runs to 11 residues. The V gene's germline CDR1 is SNHLY and CDR2 FYNNEI. The ends were cut back, 7 bases at V and 6 bases at J, with 6 bases in the middle. Here the CDR3 DNA reads TGTGCCAGCATGGAACCCGGGGAGCTGTTTTTT. This sequence encodes CASMEPGELFF.

The V and J genes are TRBV7-8 and TRBJ2-5; 8 nucleotides line up with TRBD1. Germline lookup yields CDR1 SGHVS and CDR2 FQNEAQ. With 5 bases clipped from V and 0 bases from J, the junction kept 5 bases outside the gene matches. The CDR3 runs 15 residues. CDR3 residues: CASSTRDRHQETQYF. The CDR3 nucleotides are TGTGCCAGCAGCACCCGGGACAGGCACCAAGAGACCCAGTACTTC.